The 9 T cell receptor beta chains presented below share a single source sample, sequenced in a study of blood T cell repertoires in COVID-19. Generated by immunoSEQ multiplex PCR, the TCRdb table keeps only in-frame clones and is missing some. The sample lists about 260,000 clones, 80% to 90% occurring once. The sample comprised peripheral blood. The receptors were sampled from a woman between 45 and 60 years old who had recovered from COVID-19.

The CDR3 DNA reads TGTGCCAGCAGCGCCCCCCGGGGTGAGACCCAGTACTTC. Protein: CASSAPRGETQYF. J is TRBJ2-5 and V is TRBV5-4; D may be TRBD2 (5 bases). V dropped 4 bases and J dropped 5 bases, with 12 bases sitting between them. The CDR3 length is 13 residues. Germline V gene sequence: CDR1 SGHNT, CDR2 YYREEE (reference sequence).

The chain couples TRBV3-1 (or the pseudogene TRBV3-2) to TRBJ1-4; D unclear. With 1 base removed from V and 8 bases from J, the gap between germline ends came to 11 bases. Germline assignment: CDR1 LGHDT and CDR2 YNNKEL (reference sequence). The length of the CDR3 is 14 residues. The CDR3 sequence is CASSQGNRVEKLFF. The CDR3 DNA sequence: TGTGCCAGCAGCCAAGGGAACCGGGTGGAAAAACTGTTTTTT.

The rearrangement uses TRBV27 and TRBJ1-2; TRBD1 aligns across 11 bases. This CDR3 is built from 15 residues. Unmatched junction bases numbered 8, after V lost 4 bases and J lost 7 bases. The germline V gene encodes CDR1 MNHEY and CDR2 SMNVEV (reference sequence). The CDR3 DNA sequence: TGTGCCAGCAGTTACCGGACAGGGGGCGGGGGTGGCTACACCTTC. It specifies CASSYRTGGGGGYTF.

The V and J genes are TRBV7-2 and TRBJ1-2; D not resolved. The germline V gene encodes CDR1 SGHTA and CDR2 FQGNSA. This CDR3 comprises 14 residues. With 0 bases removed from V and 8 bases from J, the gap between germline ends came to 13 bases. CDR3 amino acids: CASSLAPPGDGYTF. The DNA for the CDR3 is TGTGCCAGCAGCTTAGCCCCCCCGGGAGACGGCTACACCTTC. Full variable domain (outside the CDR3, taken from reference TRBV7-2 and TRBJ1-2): GAGVSQSPSNKVTEKGKDVELRCDPISGHTALYWYRQSLGQGLEFLIYFQGNSAPDKSGLPSDRFSAERTGGSVSTLTIQRTQQEDSAVYLCASSLAPPGDGYTFGSGTRLTVV.

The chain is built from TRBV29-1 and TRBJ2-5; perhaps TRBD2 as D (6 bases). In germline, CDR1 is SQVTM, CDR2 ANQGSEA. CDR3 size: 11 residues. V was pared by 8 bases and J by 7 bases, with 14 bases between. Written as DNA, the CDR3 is TGCAGCTCGGGTGACGGGAGGACCCAGTACTTC. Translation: CSSGDGRTQYF.

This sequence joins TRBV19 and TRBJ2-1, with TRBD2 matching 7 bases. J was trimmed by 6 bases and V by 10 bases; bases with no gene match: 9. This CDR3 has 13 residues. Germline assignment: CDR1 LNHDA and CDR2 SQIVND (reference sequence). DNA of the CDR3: TGTGCCACCTCTGGGGCGGGGGTCAATGAGCAGTTCTTC. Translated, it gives CATSGAGVNEQFF.

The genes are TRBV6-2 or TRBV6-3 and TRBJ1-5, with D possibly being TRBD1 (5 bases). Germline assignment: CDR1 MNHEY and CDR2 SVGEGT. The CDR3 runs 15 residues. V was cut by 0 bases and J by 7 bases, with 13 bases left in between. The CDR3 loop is CASSYSRVSGQPQHF. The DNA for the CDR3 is TGTGCCAGCAGTTACTCCAGGGTATCCGGGCAGCCCCAGCATTTT.

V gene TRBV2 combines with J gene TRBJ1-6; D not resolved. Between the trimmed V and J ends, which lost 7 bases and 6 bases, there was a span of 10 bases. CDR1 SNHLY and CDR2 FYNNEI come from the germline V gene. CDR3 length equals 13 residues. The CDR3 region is CASTGKLNSPLHF. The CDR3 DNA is TGTGCCAGCACGGGGAAGCTTAATTCACCCCTCCACTTT.

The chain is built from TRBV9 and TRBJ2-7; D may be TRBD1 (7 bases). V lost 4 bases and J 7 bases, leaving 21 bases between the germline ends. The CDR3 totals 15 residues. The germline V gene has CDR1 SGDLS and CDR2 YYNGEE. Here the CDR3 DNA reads TGTGCCAGCAGCCCAGGGGGGACTTGGACTTGGGAGCAGTACTTC. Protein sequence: CASSPGGTWTWEQYF.